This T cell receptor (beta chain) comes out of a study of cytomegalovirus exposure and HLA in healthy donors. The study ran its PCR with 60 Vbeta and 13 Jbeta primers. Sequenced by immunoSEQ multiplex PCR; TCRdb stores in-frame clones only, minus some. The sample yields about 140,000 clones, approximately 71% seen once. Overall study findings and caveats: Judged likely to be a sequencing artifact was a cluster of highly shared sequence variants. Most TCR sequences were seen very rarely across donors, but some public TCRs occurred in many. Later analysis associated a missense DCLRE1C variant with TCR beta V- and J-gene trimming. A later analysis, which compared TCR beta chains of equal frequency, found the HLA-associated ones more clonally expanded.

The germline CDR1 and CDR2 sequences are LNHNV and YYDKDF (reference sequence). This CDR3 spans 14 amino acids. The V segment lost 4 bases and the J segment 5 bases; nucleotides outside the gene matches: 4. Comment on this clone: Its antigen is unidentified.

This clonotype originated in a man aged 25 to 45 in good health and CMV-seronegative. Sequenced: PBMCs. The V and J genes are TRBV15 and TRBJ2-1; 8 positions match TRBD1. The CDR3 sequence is CATSTGTGDNEQFF. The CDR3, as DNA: TGTGCCACCAGCACCGGGACAGGAGACAATGAGCAGTTCTTC.